Ten or more counts support the clone carrying this TCR beta chain. Its target is not known. Trimming cost V 6 bases and J 6 bases; bases outside gene matches: 8. This CDR3 region has 13 residues. This record belongs to a study of regulatory T cells in long-lasting Graves disease. Overall study: Over 5 years of antithyroid drugs with positive TSH receptor antibodies was taken to mean persistent Graves' disease. Study results and caveats: TRBV28, TRBJ1-2 and TRBJ2-5 were favored in persistent disease.

Sample time point: persistent/refractory GD, antithyroid drugs over 5 years with positive TRAb. PBMC-derived RNA was used for the TCR library. A peripheral blood sample, 7 to 9.5 milliliters in volume, was drawn into EDTA tubes. Arm-PCR of CDR3 regions with iRepertoire HTBI primers generated TCR beta libraries. In the authors' methods: Among the samples, around 60 TRBV and more than twelve TRBJ segments were identified. A single record per CDR3 protein comes from TCRdb applying MiXCR to the multiplex PCR reads. These V and J calls are TCRdb output, not the study's own analysis. The data hold over 450,000 distinct CDR3 sequences, with approximately 21% observed a single time.

The origin of this receptor is a female donor with Graves disease. This material consisted of peripheral blood mononuclear cells (PBMCs), taken when the disease was refractory, from a patient treated with antithyroid drugs. The chain links TRBV12-3 or TRBV12-4 to TRBJ2-7; the match to TRBD1 covers 7 bases. CDR3 sequence: CASRPNTGVEQYF. CDR3 sequence (DNA): TGTGCCAGCAGACCAAACACAGGGGTCGAGCAGTACTTC.